Listed here are 2 T cell receptor beta chains from one sample, sequenced in a study of blood T cell repertoires in COVID-19. Assay used: immunoSEQ multiplex PCR; TCRdb lists only in-frame clones, some missing. The sample holds about 50,000 clones, around 86% seen once. What was sequenced was peripheral blood. The receptors originated from a human donor in a cohort sampled during active COVID-19.

The gene calls are TRBV5-1 and TRBJ2-5, with 8 bases lining up with TRBD1. The CDR3 has 15 amino acids. Germline V gives CDR1 SGHRS, CDR2 YFSETQ. V dropped 0 bases and J dropped 0; count of bases not matched to a gene: 1. CDR3 protein: CASSLGQGYQETQYF. In DNA, the CDR3 is TGCGCCAGCAGCTTGGGACAGGGGTACCAAGAGACCCAGTACTTC. The full variable domain, its missing parts supplied by reference TRBV5-1 and TRBJ2-5, is KAGVTQTPRYLIKTRGQQVTLSCSPISGHRSVSWYQQTPGQGLQFLFEYFSETQRNKGNFPGRFSGRQFSNSRSEMNVSTLELGDSALYLCASSLGQGYQETQYFGPGTRLLVL.

The chain couples TRBV5-5 to TRBJ1-4; the match to TRBD1 covers 10 bases. Germline assignment: CDR1 SGHKS and CDR2 YYEKEE (reference sequence). The CDR3 has 14 amino acids. Trimming cost V 0 bases and J 8 bases; bases outside gene matches: 1. The CDR3 region has the DNA TGTGCCAGCAGCTTGGTGGACAGGGGGGAAAAACTGTTTTTT. Its protein is CASSLVDRGEKLFF.